One and the same sample provided the 17 T cell receptor beta chains below, sequenced in a study of blood T cell repertoires in COVID-19. Using immunoSEQ multiplex PCR, the repertoire was profiled, and TCRdb retains in-frame clones only, with some absent. The data hold around 200,000 clones, with 85% observed a single time. Sequencing was carried out using PBMCs or T cells enriched from blood (not recorded which). All receptors derive from a middle-aged man who had recovered from COVID-19.

On this clone itself: Germline and junction disagree at one end, which may indicate a read error. The chain combines TRBV7-7 with TRBJ2-7; 9 bases match TRBD1. CDR1 is SSHAT and CDR2 is FNYEAQ in the germline V gene (reference sequence). The length of the CDR3 is 13 residues. The CDR3 sequence is CASSPGQGYEQYF. The CDR3 coding sequence is TGTGCTAGCAGCCCGGGACAGGGCTACGAGCAGTACTTC.

Points on this clone: A read error is the likely source, as a far larger clone sits one nucleotide away. V is TRBV2 and J is TRBJ1-5; D remains ambiguous. V lost 6 bases and J lost 3, with 9 bases in between. The CDR3 consists of 13 residues. Germline CDR1 is SNHLY and CDR2 is FYNNEI. CDR3 coding DNA: TGTGCCAGCAGCCGGGATACCAATCAGCCCCAGCATTTT. Translated: CASSRDTNQPQHF.

The rearrangement joins TRBV28 to TRBJ2-3, with no clear D. V lost 5 bases, J lost 4 bases, and 16 bases lay in between. This CDR3 has 15 amino acids. Germline-derived CDR1 and CDR2 are MDHEN and SYDVKM. The CDR3 sequence: CASSVIRLKADTQYF. The CDR3 nucleotides are TGTGCCAGCAGTGTCATCAGGCTTAAAGCAGATACGCAGTATTTT.

V and J are TRBV7-2 and TRBJ2-3; 10 nucleotides align to TRBD1. The CDR3 length is 17 residues. Germline V CDR1 and CDR2: SGHTA, FQGNSA. J lost 2 bases, V lost 2 bases, and 7 bases had no gene match. The CDR3 loop reads CASSLRGDRGPTDTQYF. DNA for the CDR3: TGTGCCAGCAGCTTAAGAGGGGACAGGGGCCCCACAGATACGCAGTATTTT.

The rearrangement joins TRBV7-8 to TRBJ1-2, with D maybe TRBD1 (5 bases). The CDR3 runs 13 residues. V was pared by 1 base and J by 6 bases, with 9 bases between. Per germline, CDR1 SGHVS and CDR2 FQNEAQ. CDR3 DNA sequence: TGTGCCAGCAGCTTAGTCGTAGGGGATGGCTACACCTTC. Translating it yields CASSLVVGDGYTF. Drawing the rest from reference TRBV7-8 and TRBJ1-2, the complete variable domain is GAGVSQSPRYKVAKRGQDVALRCDPISGHVSLFWYQQALGQGPEFLTYFQNEAQLDKSGLPSDRFFAERPEGSVSTLKIQRTQQEDSAVYLCASSLVVGDGYTFGSGTRLTVV.

This clone was seen more than once but under ten times. V is TRBV10-3 and J is TRBJ2-7, with TRBD2 matching 7 bases. This CDR3 spans 15 amino acids. The germline CDR1 and CDR2 sequences are ENHRY and SYGVKD. After removal of 4 bases from V and 4 bases from J, the junction contained 10 bases not matched to a gene. CDR3 nucleotides: TGTGCCATCAGTGGTCGGTTAGCGGGTCGTTACGAGCAGTACTTC. It is translated as CAISGRLAGRYEQYF.

V usage is TRBV5-1 and J usage is TRBJ1-4; possibly TRBD1 for D (5 bases). The CDR3 consists of 13 residues. Germline V gene lookup returns CDR1 SGHRS and CDR2 YFSETQ. The germline V and J ends were trimmed by 6 bases and 8 bases, with 14 bases remaining between them. CDR3 sequence reads: CASKVGREEKLFF. The CDR3, as DNA: TGCGCCAGCAAGGTGGGCAGGGAAGAAAAACTGTTTTTT.

The chain uses TRBV4-1 and TRBJ2-7, with TRBD2 as a possible D gene (5 bases). The CDR3 is made up of 16 amino acids. Germline V gene lookup returns CDR1 MGHRA and CDR2 YSYEKL. Trimming stripped 0 bases from V and 7 bases from J, with 19 bases between. The CDR3 is CASSQDVASLFREQYF. The DNA for the CDR3 is TGCGCCAGCAGCCAAGATGTGGCTAGCCTATTCAGGGAGCAGTACTTC.

Here the CDR3 DNA reads TGTGCCAGCAGCCCACAGGGGAGGACTAATGAAAAACTGTTTTTT. Encoded protein: CASSPQGRTNEKLFF. This rearrangement joins TRBV9 to TRBJ1-4; 7 bases agree with TRBD1. The V gene's germline CDR1 is SGDLS and CDR2 YYNGEE. The CDR3 is 15 residues long. Losses at the gene ends were 4 bases for V and 2 bases for J; bases not matched to a gene: 5.

The rearrangement uses TRBV13 and TRBJ1-4; TRBD1 agrees at 9 bases. Germline CDR1 and CDR2: PRHDT and FYEKMQ (reference sequence). V gave up 5 bases and J gave up 7 bases; unmatched junction bases: 14. The CDR3 extends over 17 amino acids. Here the CDR3 DNA reads TGTGCCAGCAGCATAAGGACAGGGGAGTTTTTGGGTGAAAAACTGTTTTTT. It is translated as CASSIRTGEFLGEKLFF.

The chain joins TRBV11-3 to TRBJ2-3, with 7 bases identical to TRBD1. Germline V CDR1 and CDR2: SGHNT, YENEEA. The CDR3 length is 18 residues. J gave up 0 bases and V 5 bases, and 14 bases lay outside the gene matches. The CDR3 DNA reads as TGTGCCAGCAGCCCTGACCCCCGGGACAGAGAAAGCACAGATACGCAGTATTTT. It codes for CASSPDPRDRESTDTQYF.

The chain combines TRBV28 with TRBJ2-1; 14 bases match TRBD2. The CDR3 sequence is 15 residues long. The V gene's germline CDR1 is MDHEN and CDR2 SYDVKM. The V gene end was trimmed by 6 bases and the J gene end by 10 bases; junction bases not matched to a gene: 8. The chain's CDR3 is CASRPTSGGAGEQFF. The CDR3 DNA reads as TGTGCCAGCAGACCGACTAGCGGGGGGGCAGGGGAGCAGTTCTTC.

This clone appeared a few times. This sequence joins TRBV2 and TRBJ1-1; 7 nucleotides align to TRBD1. V lost 6 bases and J lost 3; bases outside the gene matches: 7. The CDR3 covers 14 residues. The germline V gene encodes CDR1 SNHLY and CDR2 FYNNEI. CDR3 region: CASSGYTGDTEAFF. The CDR3 bases are TGTGCCAGCAGCGGATACACAGGGGACACTGAAGCTTTCTTT.

This clone was detected only a few times. V usage is TRBV11-2 and J usage is TRBJ1-3; D gene unclear. Trimming took off 2 bases at V and 1 base at J, with 3 bases between the two ends. Germline CDR1 reads SGHAT; CDR2 reads FQNNGV. The CDR3 consists of 13 residues. CDR3 in amino acids: CASSLRSGNTIYF. The CDR3 DNA reads TGTGCCAGCAGCTTACGGTCTGGAAACACCATATATTTT.

The gene calls are TRBV5-4 and TRBJ2-1, with no clear D. V was cut by 4 bases and J by 6 bases, with 8 bases left in between. The germline CDR1 and CDR2 sequences are SGHNT and YYREEE (reference sequence). The CDR3 sequence is 12 residues long. This chain's CDR3 is CASSLEANEQFF. CDR3 in DNA: TGTGCCAGCAGCCTGGAAGCCAATGAGCAGTTCTTC. Full variable domain (remainder filled in from reference TRBV5-4 and TRBJ2-1): ETGVTQSPTHLIKTRGQQVTLRCSSQSGHNTVSWYQQALGQGPQFIFQYYREEENGRGNFPPRFSGLQFPNYSSELNVNALELDDSALYLCASSLEANEQFFGPGTRLTVL.

V and J are TRBV10-3 and TRBJ1-2; D perhaps matches TRBD1 (6 bases). Germline V gene data show CDR1 as ENHRY and CDR2 as SYGVKD. CDR3 length: 13 amino acids. The V end was cut by 8 bases, the J end by 0 bases, with 10 bases between. The chain's CDR3 is CAIRTESNYGYTF. The CDR3 DNA reads TGTGCCATCCGGACAGAGTCTAACTATGGCTACACCTTC.

This clone turned up a few times. This chain uses TRBV7-2 with TRBJ1-3, with 7 nucleotides matching TRBD1. V gave up 4 bases and J gave up 1 base; unmatched junction bases: 7. CDR1 SGHTA and CDR2 FQGNSA come from the germline V gene. There are 16 residues in the CDR3. The CDR3 protein is CASSSGTARSGNTIYF. DNA of the CDR3: TGTGCCAGCAGCTCCGGGACAGCTCGATCTGGAAACACCATATATTTT.